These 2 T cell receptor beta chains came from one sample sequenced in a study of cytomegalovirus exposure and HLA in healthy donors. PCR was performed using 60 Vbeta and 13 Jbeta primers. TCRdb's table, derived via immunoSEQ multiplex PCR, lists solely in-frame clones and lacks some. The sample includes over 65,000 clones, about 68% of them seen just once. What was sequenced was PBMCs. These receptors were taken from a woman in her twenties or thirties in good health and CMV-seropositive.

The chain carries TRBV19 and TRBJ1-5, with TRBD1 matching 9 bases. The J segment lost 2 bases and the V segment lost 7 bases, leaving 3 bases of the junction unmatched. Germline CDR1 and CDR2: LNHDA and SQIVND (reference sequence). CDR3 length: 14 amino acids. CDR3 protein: CASMGTGRNQPQHF. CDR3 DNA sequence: TGTGCCAGTATGGGGACAGGGCGCAATCAGCCCCAGCATTTT.

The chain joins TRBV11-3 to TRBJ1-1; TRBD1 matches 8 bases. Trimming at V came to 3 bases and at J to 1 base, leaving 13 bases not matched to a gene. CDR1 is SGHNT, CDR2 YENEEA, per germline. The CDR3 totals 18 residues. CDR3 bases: TGTGCCAGCAGCTTTAAAAATCGACGGGACAGGTCGAACACTGAAGCTTTCTTT. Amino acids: CASSFKNRRDRSNTEAFF.